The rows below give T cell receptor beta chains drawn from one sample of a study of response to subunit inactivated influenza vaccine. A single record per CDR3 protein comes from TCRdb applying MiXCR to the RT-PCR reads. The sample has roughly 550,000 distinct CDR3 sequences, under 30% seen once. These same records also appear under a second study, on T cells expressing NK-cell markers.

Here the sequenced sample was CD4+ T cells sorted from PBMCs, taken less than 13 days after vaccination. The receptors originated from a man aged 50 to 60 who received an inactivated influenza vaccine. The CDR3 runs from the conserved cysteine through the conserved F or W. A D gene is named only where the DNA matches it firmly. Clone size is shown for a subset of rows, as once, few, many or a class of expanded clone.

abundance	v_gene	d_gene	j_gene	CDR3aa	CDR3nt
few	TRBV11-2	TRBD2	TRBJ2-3	CASTPGGGSDTQYF	TGTGCCAGCACTCCCGGGGGGGGATCCGATACGCAGTATTTT
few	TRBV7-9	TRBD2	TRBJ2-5	CASSTGTSGRAGETQYF	TGTGCCAGCAGCACCGGGACTAGCGGGAGGGCTGGAGAGACCCAGTACTTC
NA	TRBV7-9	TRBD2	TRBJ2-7	CASTHSGGSEQYF	TGTGCCAGCACCCACTCGGGGGGGTCCGAGCAGTACTTC
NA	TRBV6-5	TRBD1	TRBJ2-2	CASSYSLAGTVGELFF	TGTGCCAGCAGTTACTCCCTGGCCGGGACAGTCGGGGAGCTGTTTTTT
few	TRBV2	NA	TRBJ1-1	CASSELRVISGNTEAFF	TGTGCCAGCAGTGAATTAAGAGTTATTTCGGGGAACACTGAAGCTTTCTTT
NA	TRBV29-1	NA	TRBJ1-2	CSIRGGNYGYTF	TGCAGCATACGGGGAGGGAACTATGGCTACACCTTC
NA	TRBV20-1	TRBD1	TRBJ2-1	CSAPRQGNEQFF	TGCAGTGCTCCCAGACAGGGCAATGAGCAGTTCTTC
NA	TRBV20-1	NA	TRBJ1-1	CSAKCLLAEAFF	TGCAGTGCCAAATGCCTGCTGGCTGAAGCTTTCTTT
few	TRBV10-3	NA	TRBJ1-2	CAIKEDSDYGYTF	TGTGCCATCAAGGAGGACAGTGACTATGGCTACACCTTC
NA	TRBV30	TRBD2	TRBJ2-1	CAWSVRTSGDYNEQFF	TGTGCCTGGAGTGTCAGGACTAGCGGGGACTACAATGAGCAGTTCTTC
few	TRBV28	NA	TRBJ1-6	CASSLYNYNSPLHF	TGTGCCAGCAGTTTATATAACTATAATTCACCCCTCCACTTT